These 17 T cell receptor beta chains were sequenced from one sample in a study of blood T cell repertoires in COVID-19. Method: immunoSEQ multiplex PCR; TCRdb's copy keeps in-frame clones and lacks some. The sample carries 30,000 to 35,000 clones, around 84% recorded once. Sequencing was carried out using peripheral blood. These receptors came from a human donor with acute or convalescent COVID-19. The donor label of this sample is uncertain.

The V call is TRBV3-1 (or the pseudogene TRBV3-2), the J call TRBJ2-1, with a tentative D call TRBD1 (5 bases). Deletions cut 1 base from V and 5 bases from J, with 12 bases between. CDR3 length equals 15 residues. Germline V gene lookup returns CDR1 LGHDT and CDR2 YNNKEL (reference sequence). The CDR3 loop is CASSQGTNRNNEQFF. DNA for the CDR3: TGTGCCAGCAGCCAAGGGACAAACCGTAACAATGAGCAGTTCTTC.

The chain combines TRBV28 with TRBJ2-4; possibly TRBD1 for D (6 bases). Trimming pared 8 bases from V and 8 bases from J, leaving 13 bases between. Per the germline V gene, CDR1 is MDHEN and CDR2 is SYDVKM. CDR3 length: 12 amino acids. In DNA, the CDR3 is TGTGCCAGCGAAGGGGGTAGGGACATTCAGTACTTC. It translates to CASEGGRDIQYF.

This clone was observed once. This chain joins TRBV6-2 or TRBV6-3 and TRBJ1-2, with D unclear. The CDR3 consists of 11 residues. The V end lost 2 bases, the J end lost 6 bases, and 4 bases lay between the germline ends. Germline lookup yields CDR1 MNHEY and CDR2 SVGEGT. The CDR3 loop is CASSYQDGYTF. CDR3 DNA: TGTGCCAGCAGTTACCAGGATGGCTACACCTTC.

This clone has a single count. The rearrangement uses TRBV7-2 and TRBJ2-1; TRBD2 is a possible D gene (5 bases). V lost 5 bases, J lost 2 bases, and 10 bases lay in between. The CDR3 spans 14 residues. Looked up from germline, CDR1 is SGHTA and CDR2 is FQGNSA. CDR3 DNA sequence: TGTGCCAGCAGCCCGGGAACTACCTACAATGAGCAGTTCTTC. Amino acid sequence: CASSPGTTYNEQFF.

The J gene is TRBJ2-1, the V gene TRBV5-4, with 10 bases lining up with TRBD2. CDR3 size: 16 residues. With V trimmed by 4 bases and J by 1 base, 5 bases remained unmatched. Germline V gene data show CDR1 as SGHNT and CDR2 as YYREEE (reference sequence). The CDR3 region has the DNA TGTGCCAGCAGCCCAGCGGGAGGGTTATCCTACAATGAGCAGTTCTTC. Protein sequence: CASSPAGGLSYNEQFF.

The chain is built from TRBV6-6 and TRBJ1-5; TRBD1 might be the D (5 bases). Per germline, CDR1 MNHNY and CDR2 SVGAGI (reference sequence). Trimming removed 5 bases at V and 4 bases at J, with 33 bases between. This CDR3 region has 21 residues. CDR3 coding DNA: TGTGCCAGCAGTCTGACCCCGGGGGGATCGAATTTGGGAAGGGGAAATCAGCCCCAGCATTTT. It yields the protein CASSLTPGGSNLGRGNQPQHF.

The gene calls are TRBV3-1 (or the pseudogene TRBV3-2) and TRBJ2-3; D perhaps matches TRBD2 (6 bases). Germline values: CDR1 LGHDT, CDR2 YNNKEL (reference sequence). Deletions cut 4 bases from V and 1 base from J, with 9 bases between. There are 14 residues in the CDR3. The CDR3 DNA sequence: TGTGCCAGCAGCCCGGGACTGGGCACAGATACGCAGTATTTT. Amino acid sequence: CASSPGLGTDTQYF.

V is TRBV6-5 and J is TRBJ1-5; no definite D call. Germline V gives CDR1 MNHEY, CDR2 SVGAGI. V was cut by 7 bases and J by 4 bases, with 17 bases left in between. The CDR3 is 15 amino acids. Written as DNA, the CDR3 is TGTGCCAGCACCATAGGCCCGACGGGAAATCAGCCCCAGCATTTT. Its protein product is CASTIGPTGNQPQHF.

This chain joins TRBV29-1 and TRBJ2-3, with D unresolved. V was clipped by 7 bases and J by 4 bases, with 12 bases between them. Germline V gives CDR1 SQVTM, CDR2 ANQGSEA. CDR3 length equals 12 residues. In DNA form, the CDR3 reads TGCAGCGCACAGAGCTCTTCAGATACGCAGTATTTT. Translated, it gives CSAQSSSDTQYF.

This clone was recorded a few times. The chain uses TRBV10-3 and TRBJ2-7, with D tentatively TRBD2 (6 bases). CDR1 is ENHRY and CDR2 is SYGVKD in the germline V gene. There are 14 residues in the CDR3. V was cut by 2 bases and J by 3 bases, with 11 bases left in between. The CDR3: CAISEGGESYEQYF. The CDR3 nucleotides read TGTGCCATCAGTGAGGGCGGGGAGAGCTACGAGCAGTACTTC.

The CDR3 is CASSPRQGGGYTF. The CDR3 coding sequence is TGTGCCAGCAGCCCACGACAGGGAGGTGGCTACACCTTC. The chain joins TRBV3-1 (or the pseudogene TRBV3-2) to TRBJ1-2; 7 nucleotides line up with TRBD1. After removal of 4 bases from V and 7 bases from J, the junction contained 6 bases not matched to a gene. The CDR3 totals 13 residues. Germline V gives CDR1 LGHDT, CDR2 YNNKEL (reference sequence).

This chain uses TRBV12-5 with TRBJ2-3; maybe TRBD1 (6 bases). The CDR3 runs to 16 residues. V was shortened by 3 bases and J by 1 base, with 14 bases between the two germline ends. The germline V gene encodes CDR1 LGHNT and CDR2 FRNRAP. CDR3 DNA: TGTGCTAGTGGTTTAGGAGTGGGGGCGCGCACAGATACGCAGTATTTT. Translating it yields CASGLGVGARTDTQYF.

This clone was observed once. V gene TRBV7-2 combines with J gene TRBJ1-1, with 8 positions matching TRBD1. The germline gives CDR1 SGHTA, CDR2 FQGNSA. This CDR3 has 15 amino acids. Unmatched junction bases numbered 7, after V lost 3 bases and J lost 4 bases. CDR3: CASSFPLTGGTEAFF. The DNA for the CDR3 is TGTGCCAGCAGCTTCCCACTTACAGGGGGCACTGAAGCTTTCTTT.

The gene calls are TRBV2 and TRBJ2-7; 10 bases align to TRBD1. Germline values: CDR1 SNHLY, CDR2 FYNNEI. The V and J ends lost 5 bases and 5 bases, in that order; junction bases with no gene match: 12. The CDR3 is 16 residues long. The CDR3 protein is CASSPSPTGGLNEQYF. CDR3 nucleotide sequence: TGTGCCAGCAGTCCTTCCCCGACAGGGGGCTTGAACGAGCAGTACTTC.

The chain carries TRBV30 and TRBJ1-1; 8 bases are a match to TRBD1. This CDR3 is built from 17 residues. With 4 bases clipped from V and 3 bases from J, the junction kept 16 bases outside the gene matches. Germline values: CDR1 GTSNPN, CDR2 SVGIG (reference sequence). DNA of the CDR3: TGTGCCTGGAAACCCTGGGACAGGCTCTTGTTGGACACTGAAGCTTTCTTT. Protein sequence: CAWKPWDRLLLDTEAFF.

This chain uses TRBV7-3 with TRBJ1-6; tentative D call: TRBD1 (5 bases). Deletions cut 4 bases from V and 9 bases from J, with 19 bases between. Germline V lookup: CDR1 SGHTA, CDR2 FQGTGA. The CDR3 has 16 residues. The chain's CDR3 is CASSSGLAGSGSPLHF. DNA for the CDR3: TGTGCCAGCAGCTCGGGACTAGCGGGCTCTGGTTCACCCCTCCACTTT.

This chain uses TRBV3-1 (or the pseudogene TRBV3-2) with TRBJ2-7, with 11 bases fitting TRBD2. The V gene end was trimmed by 10 bases and the J gene end by 2 bases; junction bases not matched to a gene: 4. The CDR3 loop spans 13 amino acids. The germline CDR1 and CDR2 sequences are LGHDT and YNNKEL (reference sequence). The CDR3 sequence is CATGTSGTYEQYF. In DNA form, the CDR3 reads TGTGCCACCGGGACTAGCGGAACCTACGAGCAGTACTTC.